This T cell receptor beta chain comes out of a study of blood T cell repertoires in COVID-19. At the level of the study: COVID-19 samples collected from the United States, Italy and Spain covered acute and convalescent phases. The cDNA or gDNA used as material had been derived from T cells, B-cell-depleted T cells, or PBMCs.

Authors' data handling: Using reference gene primer amplification, nucleated cell counts were estimated. Using immunoSEQ multiplex PCR, the repertoire was profiled, and TCRdb retains in-frame clones only, with some absent. V and J calls and clone size are those listed in that table; D and trimming were worked out from the DNA. The repertoire holds around 300,000 clones, 75% to 95% seen once, with approximately 7.5% in the top ten. With 5 bases removed from V and 0 bases from J, the gap between germline ends came to 8 bases. Germline V lookup: CDR1 SGHAT, CDR2 FQNNGV. The CDR3 is made up of 14 amino acids. The Seattle patients joined while their infection was active and were tracked longitudinally afterward.

The chain joins TRBV11-2 to TRBJ1-3; unclear D gene. The sequence came from a woman aged 25-40 years with COVID-19, enrolled during active disease. Specimen: peripheral blood. The CDR3 nucleotides are TGTGCCAGCAGCCTCTCGGGCTCTGGAAACACCATATATTTT. Protein: CASSLSGSGNTIYF.